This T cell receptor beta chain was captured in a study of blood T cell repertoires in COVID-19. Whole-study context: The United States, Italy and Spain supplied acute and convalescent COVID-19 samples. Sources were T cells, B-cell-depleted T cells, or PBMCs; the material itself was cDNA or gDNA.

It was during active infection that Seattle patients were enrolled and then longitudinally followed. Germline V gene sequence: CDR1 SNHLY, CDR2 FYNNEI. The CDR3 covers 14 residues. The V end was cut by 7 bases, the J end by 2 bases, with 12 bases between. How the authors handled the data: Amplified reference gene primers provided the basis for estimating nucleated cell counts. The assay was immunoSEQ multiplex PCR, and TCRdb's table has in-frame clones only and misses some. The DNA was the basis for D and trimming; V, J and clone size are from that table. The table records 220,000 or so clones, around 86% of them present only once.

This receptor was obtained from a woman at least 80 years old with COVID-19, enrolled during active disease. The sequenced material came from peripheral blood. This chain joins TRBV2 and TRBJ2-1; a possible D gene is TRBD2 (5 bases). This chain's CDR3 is CASTDPGTYNEQFF. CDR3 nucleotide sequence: TGTGCCAGCACAGATCCGGGGACCTACAATGAGCAGTTCTTC.